The rows below give T cell receptor beta chains drawn from one sample of a study of CD8 T cells in ankylosing spondylitis. MiXCR was run by TCRdb on the 5' RACE reads, yielding one entry per CDR3 protein. The profile shows some 240,000 distinct CDR3 sequences, more than 15% of them singletons. The specimen was blood, either unsorted or a sorted T cell fraction (not recorded which). The origin of the receptors is a male donor with ankylosing spondylitis or in good health (not recorded which). CDR3s include the opening cysteine and the closing phenylalanine or tryptophan. A D gene is named only where the DNA matches it firmly. Clone size appears in some rows only: once, few, many, or a class for an expanded clone.

V	D	size	J	DNA	CDR3
TRBV7-9	.	.	TRBJ2-5	TGTGCCAGCAGCACACGTTATGAAGAGACCCAGTACTTC	CASSTRYEETQYF
TRBV29-1	TRBD1	.	TRBJ2-1	TGCAGCGTCCAGGACGGGACAGGTCCGCTTGACAATGAGCAGTTCTTC	CSVQDGTGPLDNEQFF
TRBV9	.	.	TRBJ2-1	TGTGCCAGCAGCTATCTAGCGTTGGGGAGCTCCTACAATGAGCAGTTCTTC	CASSYLALGSSYNEQFF
TRBV4-3	.	many	TRBJ1-1	TGCGCCAGCAGCCAGGGGTGGGGAGGGGACACTGAAGCTTTCTTT	CASSQGWGGDTEAFF
TRBV6-5	.	.	TRBJ2-7	TGTGCCAGCAGTTACTCGATGACAGGTAGCTCCTACGAGCAGTACTTC	CASSYSMTGSSYEQYF
TRBV4-3	TRBD1	few	TRBJ2-3	TGCGCCAGCAGCCAAATGACAGGGAATCCAGATACGCAGTATTTT	CASSQMTGNPDTQYF
TRBV12-3/TRBV12-4	TRBD1	few	TRBJ2-1	TGTGCCAGCAATTTGATGGCAGGGGGCGATGAGCAGTTCTTC	CASNLMAGGDEQFF
TRBV10-3	.	.	TRBJ1-2	TGTGCCATCAGTGAGGTCGCAGCTAACTATGGCTACACCTTC	CAISEVAANYGYTF
TRBV6-5	.	.	TRBJ2-7	TGTGCCAGCAGTTACCTAAGCACCCGGGAACCCCGCGAGCAGTACTTC	CASSYLSTREPREQYF
TRBV9	TRBD2	.	TRBJ2-3	TGTGCCAGCAGCGTATTCGGGACTAGCGGCACAGATACGCAGTATTTT	CASSVFGTSGTDTQYF
TRBV7-2	.	few	TRBJ2-3	TGTGCCAGCAGCTCCCTTATAGCAGATACGCAGTATTTT	CASSSLIADTQYF
TRBV12-3/TRBV12-4	.	.	TRBJ2-1	TGTGCCAGCAGTTTAAGAGGAGGTCCGGTCCTTGGGGATGAGCAGTTCTTC	CASSLRGGPVLGDEQFF
TRBV5-1	.	.	TRBJ1-1	TGCGCCAGCAGCTCGGGGGACGGTGAAGCTTTCTTT	CASSSGDGEAFF
TRBV21-1	.	many	TRBJ2-3	TGTGCCAGCAGCAAAGCGCTGTCGACAGATACGCAGTATTTT	CASSKALSTDTQYF
TRBV5-5	.	.	TRBJ2-7	TGTGCCAGCAGCTTGGAGGGATCGACTTTTGGGCAGTACTTC	CASSLEGSTFGQYF
TRBV12-3/TRBV12-4	TRBD1	.	TRBJ1-5	TGTGCCAGCAGTTCGCCGACAGGGGCGAATCAGCCCCAGCATTTT	CASSSPTGANQPQHF
TRBV27	TRBD2	.	TRBJ2-1	TGTGCCAGCGGGCCAAGCGGGATTCAAGGGTATGGCTACAATGAGCAGTTCTTC	CASGPSGIQGYGYNEQFF
TRBV12-5	.	few	TRBJ1-4	TGTGCTAGTGGTTTGGATTATGAAAAACTGTTTTTT	CASGLDYEKLFF
TRBV4-2	.	.	TRBJ2-7	TGTGCCAGCAGCCAAGTGGCAGGGGACTTCTACGAGCAGTACTTC	CASSQVAGDFYEQYF
TRBV5-1	TRBD1	few	TRBJ2-7	TGCGCCAGCACGCAGGGACAGACGTACGAGCAGTACTTC	CASTQGQTYEQYF
TRBV2	.	.	TRBJ2-3	TGTGCCAGCAGTGTGGACGAGGGTGACACAGATACGCAGTATTTT	CASSVDEGDTDTQYF
TRBV4-1	.	many	TRBJ1-5	TGCGCCAGCAGCCAAGATCCGAATAGCAATCAGCCCCAGCATTTT	CASSQDPNSNQPQHF
TRBV18	.	.	TRBJ1-6	TGTGCCAGCTCATTTACGGCCCCAGCTACGAATTCACCCCTCCACTTT	CASSFTAPATNSPLHF
TRBV5-6	TRBD1	.	TRBJ1-2	TGTGCCAGCAGCGGGGGGACAGGGGGCGACTATGGCTACACCTTC	CASSGGTGGDYGYTF
TRBV5-1	TRBD1	few	TRBJ1-2	TGCGCCAGCAGCTTGGAAATTGGACAGGGTGACTATGGCTACACCTTC	CASSLEIGQGDYGYTF
TRBV4-1	.	few	TRBJ2-7	TGCGCCAGCAGCCAAGATACGGACGGCACATCCTACGAGCAGTACTTC	CASSQDTDGTSYEQYF
TRBV29-1	TRBD2	.	TRBJ2-7	TGCAGCGTCCTTTCCGGGGGGTCCTACGAGCAGTACTTC	CSVLSGGSYEQYF
TRBV10-3	.	.	TRBJ2-5	TGTGCCATCAGTGGGTCTAGTTGGGAAGAGACCCAGTACTTC	CAISGSSWEETQYF
TRBV12-3/TRBV12-4	.	.	TRBJ2-2	TGTGCCAGCAGTTCCGATGGGCTAGCTCGTGTCACCGGGGAGCTGTTTTTT	CASSSDGLARVTGELFF
TRBV20-1	TRBD2	.	TRBJ2-3	TGCAGTGCGGGGCGGGAGGCTCAGTGGACGCAGTATTTT	CSAGREAQWTQYF
TRBV7-9	TRBD2	.	TRBJ2-7	TGTGCCAGCAGTCGGACTAGCGCCTCCTACGAGCAGTACTTC	CASSRTSASYEQYF
TRBV27	.	few	TRBJ1-2	TGTGCCAGCAGTTTAACAGGGCCCGTGGGCTACACCTTC	CASSLTGPVGYTF
TRBV11-2	.	.	TRBJ2-5	TGTGCCAGCAGCCTTTGGACAGCGACCCAAGAGACCCAGTACTTC	CASSLWTATQETQYF
TRBV29-1	TRBD1	many	TRBJ2-7	TGCAGCGGCCGGGACAGGGAGGGAAACGAGCAGTACTTC	CSGRDREGNEQYF
TRBV6-1	.	few	TRBJ1-2	TGTGCCAGCAGCCAAGGGCTGGGGGATGGCTACACCTTC	CASSQGLGDGYTF
TRBV4-3	TRBD1	many	TRBJ2-5	TGCGCCAGCAGCCAAGAGCCGAGCTTACAGGGGCACCAAGAGACCCAGTACTTC	CASSQEPSLQGHQETQYF
TRBV12-3/TRBV12-4	.	many	TRBJ2-4	TGTGCCAGCAGTTTAGCGTGGGGTGAAAGGTACTTC	CASSLAWGERYF
TRBV7-2	TRBD1	many	TRBJ2-7	TGTGCCAGCAGCGCGGACAGGGCAGGATCCTACGAGCAGTACTTC	CASSADRAGSYEQYF
TRBV4-3	.	many	TRBJ2-5	TGCGCCAGCAGCCAATCCCGGGACTTACAAGAGACCCAGTACTTC	CASSQSRDLQETQYF
TRBV11-2	TRBD2	.	TRBJ2-1	TGTGCCAGCAGCTTTCCCCAGGCTAGCGGGTTCTACAATGAGCAGTTCTTC	CASSFPQASGFYNEQFF
TRBV27	.	few	TRBJ2-3	TGTGCCAGCAGCCGGGGACCACATAACACAGATACGCAGTATTTT	CASSRGPHNTDTQYF
TRBV4-1	.	few	TRBJ2-1	TGCGCCAGCGGATTACCGGGAACGAGCTCCTACAATGAGCAGTTCTTC	CASGLPGTSSYNEQFF
TRBV12-3/TRBV12-4	.	.	TRBJ2-7	TGTGCCAGCGGGGACCGTACCTACGAGCAGTACTTC	CASGDRTYEQYF
TRBV27	.	.	TRBJ2-7	TGTGCCAGCAGTTTCAGTCTAGCGTCGAGCTCCTACGAGCAGTACTTC	CASSFSLASSSYEQYF
TRBV7-9	.	.	TRBJ2-1	TGTGCCAGCAGCCGAAGTTCCGGACAGAGGGCAAATGAGCAGTTCTTC	CASSRSSGQRANEQFF
TRBV12-3/TRBV12-4	.	few	TRBJ2-1	TGTGCCAGCAGTCCTTTGCTTGAGCAGTTCTTC	CASSPLLEQFF
TRBV20-1	.	many	TRBJ2-3	TGCAGTGCTTACCCCTCGGGAATACTCACAGATACGCAGTATTTT	CSAYPSGILTDTQYF
TRBV7-3	TRBD1	.	TRBJ2-1	TGTGCCAGCAGCTCTGGACAGGGCGATGAGCAGTTCTTC	CASSSGQGDEQFF
TRBV12-3/TRBV12-4	TRBD2	.	TRBJ2-3	TGTGCCTGCAGTTTAGCCTGGACTAGCGGGAGCCTCACAGATACGCAGTATTTT	CACSLAWTSGSLTDTQYF
TRBV7-9	.	.	TRBJ2-5	TGTGCCAGTACCCCCGGTCTAGTTGGAGAGACCCAGTACTTC	CASTPGLVGETQYF
TRBV5-6	.	.	TRBJ2-1	TGTGCCAGCAGCGCGGGACAGACAGCTTACAATGAGCAGTTCTTC	CASSAGQTAYNEQFF
TRBV9	.	.	TRBJ2-7	TGTGCCAGCAGCGGCCGGGACACAGCCTACGAGCAGTACTTC	CASSGRDTAYEQYF
TRBV7-9	.	.	TRBJ2-3	TGTGCCAGCAGCTTCCCGGGGGTGGTAGGAGATACGCAGTATTTT	CASSFPGVVGDTQYF